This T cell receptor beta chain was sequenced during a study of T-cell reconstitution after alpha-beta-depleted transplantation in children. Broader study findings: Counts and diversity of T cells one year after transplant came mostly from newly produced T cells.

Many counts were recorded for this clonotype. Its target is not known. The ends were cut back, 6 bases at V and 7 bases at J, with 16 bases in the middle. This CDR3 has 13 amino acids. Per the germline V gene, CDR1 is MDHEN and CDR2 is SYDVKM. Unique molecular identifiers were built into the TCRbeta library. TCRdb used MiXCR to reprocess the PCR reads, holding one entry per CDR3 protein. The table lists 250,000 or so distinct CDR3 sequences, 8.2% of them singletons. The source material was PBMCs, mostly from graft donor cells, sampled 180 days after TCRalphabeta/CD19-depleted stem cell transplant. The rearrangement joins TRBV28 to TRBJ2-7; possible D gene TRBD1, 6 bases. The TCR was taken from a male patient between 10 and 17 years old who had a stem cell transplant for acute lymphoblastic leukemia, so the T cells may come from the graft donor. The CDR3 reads CASSQNNREEQYF. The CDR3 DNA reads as TGTGCCAGCAGCCAAAATAACAGGGAGGAGCAGTACTTC.